This T cell receptor beta chain was captured in a study of patients and donors after allogeneic stem cell transplantation (dated by TCRdb to 2018 to 2020). CDR1 SEHNR and CDR2 FQNEAQ were looked up in the germline V gene (reference sequence). Counted from cysteine to phenylalanine, this CDR3 has 15 amino acids. Only CDR3 DNA remains: 45 bases, in frame from the first base. Trimming removed 3 bases from V and 0 bases from J, leaving 11 bases between the germline ends. In regard to this clonotype: No cognate antigen has been identified for it. No much larger clonotype is one base removed from it; base qualities were not supplied.

The library was produced with RT-PCR. The run used a NextSeq 550. TCRdb took the public reads, trimmed them with fastp at Q25, ran MiXCR for clone calling and kept in-frame beta chains. Each CDR3 protein appears once, grouped with its most common genes and DNA. The table for this sample lists about a million distinct CDR3 sequences; about a sixth of them were counted only once. Clones ranked in the top ten supply around 6% of the sample. The clonotype was recovered from a human donor who was either an allogeneic HSCT recipient or a stem cell or donor lymphocyte infusion donor (not recorded which). It is not recorded whose cells these are; they may come from a transplant donor. The chain is encoded by TRBV7-9 joined to TRBJ2-5, with a weak D call of TRBD2 (5 bases match). The sample taken for sequencing was blood, either unsorted or a sorted T cell fraction (not recorded which). The nucleotide sequence reads TGTGCCAGCAGCTTTTACGGGAATTACCAAGAGACCCAGTACTTC. It specifies CASSFYGNYQETQYF.